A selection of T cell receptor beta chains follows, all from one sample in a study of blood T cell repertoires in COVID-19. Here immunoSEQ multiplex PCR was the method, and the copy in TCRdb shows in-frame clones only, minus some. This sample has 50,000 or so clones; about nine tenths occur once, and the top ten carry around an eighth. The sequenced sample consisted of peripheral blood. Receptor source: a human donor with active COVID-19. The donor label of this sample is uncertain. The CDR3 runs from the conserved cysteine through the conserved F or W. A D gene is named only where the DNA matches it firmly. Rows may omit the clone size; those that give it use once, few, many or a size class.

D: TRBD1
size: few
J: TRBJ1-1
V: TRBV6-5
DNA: TGTGCCAGCACCACCGGGACAGGTATGAACACTGAAGCTTTCTTT
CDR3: CASTTGTGMNTEAFF

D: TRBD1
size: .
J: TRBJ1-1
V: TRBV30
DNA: TGTGCCTGGAGCGGCGGACAGGGGAACACTGAAGCTTTCTTT
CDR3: CAWSGGQGNTEAFF

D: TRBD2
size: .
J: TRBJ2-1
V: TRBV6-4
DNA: TGTGCCAGCAGAGTAGCGGGGAGCTCCTACAATGAGCAGTTCTTC
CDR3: CASRVAGSSYNEQFF

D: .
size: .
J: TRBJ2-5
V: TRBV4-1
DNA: TGCGCCAGCAGCCAAACACAGGGTCTGTTAGGGACCCAGTACTTC
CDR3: CASSQTQGLLGTQYF

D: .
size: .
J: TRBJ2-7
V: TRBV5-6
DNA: TGTGCCAGCAGCTTGGGGACAATCTACGAGCAGTACTTC
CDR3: CASSLGTIYEQYF

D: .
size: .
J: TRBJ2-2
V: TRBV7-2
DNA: TGTGCCAGCAGCGCCTCCAGGGGCGCGTACACCGGGGAGCTGTTTTTT
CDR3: CASSASRGAYTGELFF

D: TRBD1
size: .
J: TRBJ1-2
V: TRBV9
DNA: TGTGCCAGCAGCGCAGGGGACAGGGGGCCAGGTGGCTACACCTTC
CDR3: CASSAGDRGPGGYTF

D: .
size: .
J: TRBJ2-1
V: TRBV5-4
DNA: TGTGCCAGCAGCTTGGTCTCTAGTCAGGGGAACATGAATGAGCAGTTCTTC
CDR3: CASSLVSSQGNMNEQFF

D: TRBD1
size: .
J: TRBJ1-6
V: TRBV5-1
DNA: TGCGCCAGCAGCTTGGGACAGGGGAACTATAATTCACCCCTCCACTTT
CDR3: CASSLGQGNYNSPLHF

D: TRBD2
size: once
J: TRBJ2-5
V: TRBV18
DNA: TGTGCCAGCTCACCAGGGACTAGCGGGAGCGGGCAAGAGACCCAGTACTTC
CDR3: CASSPGTSGSGQETQYF

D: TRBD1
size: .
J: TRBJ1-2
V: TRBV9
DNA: TGTGCCAGCAGCGTAGGACAGGGTTATGGCTACACCTTC
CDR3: CASSVGQGYGYTF

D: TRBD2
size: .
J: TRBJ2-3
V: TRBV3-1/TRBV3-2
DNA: TGTGCCAGCAGCCAGGTAGCGGGGGCGAGCACAGATACGCAGTATTTT
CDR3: CASSQVAGASTDTQYF

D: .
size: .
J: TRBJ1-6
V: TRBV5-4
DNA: TGTGCCAGCAGCACGAGGAGCTCCTATAATTCACCCCTCCACTTT
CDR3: CASSTRSSYNSPLHF

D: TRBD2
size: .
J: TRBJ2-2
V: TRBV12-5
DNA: TGTGCTAGTACGCCCGCCCGGCGGGGACTAGCGGGAACGAACACCGGGGAGCTGTTTTTT
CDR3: CASTPARRGLAGTNTGELFF

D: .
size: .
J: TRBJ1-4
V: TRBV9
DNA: TGTGCCAGCAGCGTAGAACAGGGCCAAAAACTGTTTTTT
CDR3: CASSVEQGQKLFF

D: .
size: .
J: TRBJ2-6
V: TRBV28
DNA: TGTGCCAGCAGTTTACTAGACTCTGGGGCCAACGTCCTGACTTTC
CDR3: CASSLLDSGANVLTF

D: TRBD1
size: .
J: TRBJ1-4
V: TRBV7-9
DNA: TGTGCCAGCAGCACCGGGACAGGGGGCATGCTTAATGAAAAACTGTTTTTT
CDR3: CASSTGTGGMLNEKLFF

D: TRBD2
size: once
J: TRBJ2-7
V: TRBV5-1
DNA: TGCGCCAGCAGCTTGCTGACTAGCGGGAGTAGCCACGAGCAGTACTTC
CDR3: CASSLLTSGSSHEQYF

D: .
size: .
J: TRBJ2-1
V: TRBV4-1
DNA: TGCGCCAGCAGCCAAGAATTAACGACTAGGAGGTATGAGCAGTTCTTC
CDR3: CASSQELTTRRYEQFF

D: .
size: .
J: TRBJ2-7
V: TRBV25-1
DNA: TGTGCCAGCCTCGAGGAGCAGTACTTC
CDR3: CASLEEQYF

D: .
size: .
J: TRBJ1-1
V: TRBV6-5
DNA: TGTGCCAGCATTTGGGGGGGGCTCGGAATCGAAGCTTTCTTT
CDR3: CASIWGGLGIEAFF

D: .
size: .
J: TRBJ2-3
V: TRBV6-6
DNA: TGTGCCAGCAGTTACCGGACTAGCACAGATACGCAGTATTTT
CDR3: CASSYRTSTDTQYF

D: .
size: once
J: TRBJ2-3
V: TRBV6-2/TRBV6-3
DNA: TGTGCCAGCAGTTCCTGGACAGACAACACAGATACGCAGTATTTT
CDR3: CASSSWTDNTDTQYF

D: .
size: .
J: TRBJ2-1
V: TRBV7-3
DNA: TGTGCCAGCAGCTTAATGCCTAGCGAGATCTACAATGAGCAGTTCTTC
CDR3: CASSLMPSEIYNEQFF

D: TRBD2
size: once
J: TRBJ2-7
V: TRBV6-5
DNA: TGTGCCAGCAGTTACCAGCGGGGCGACTACGAGCAGTACTTC
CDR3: CASSYQRGDYEQYF

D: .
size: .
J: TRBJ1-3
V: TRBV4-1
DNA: TGCGCCAGCAGCCAAGACAGGAACTCTGGAAACACCATATATTTT
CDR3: CASSQDRNSGNTIYF

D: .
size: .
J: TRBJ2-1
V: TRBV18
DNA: TGTGCCAGCTCACTCGGACAGAGCTCCTACAATGAGCAGTTCTTC
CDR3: CASSLGQSSYNEQFF

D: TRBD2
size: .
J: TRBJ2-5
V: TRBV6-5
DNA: TGTGCCAGCAAGTTCCTAGCGGGCCAAGAGACCCAGTACTTC
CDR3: CASKFLAGQETQYF

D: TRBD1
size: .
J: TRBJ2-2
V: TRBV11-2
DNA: TGTGCCAGCAGCTTTCGGACAGGGGGCGGAACCGGGGAGCTGTTTTTT
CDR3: CASSFRTGGGTGELFF

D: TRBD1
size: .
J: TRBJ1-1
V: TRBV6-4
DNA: TGTGCCAGCAGTTCGGGACAGGGGAACACTGAAGCTTTCTTT
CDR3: CASSSGQGNTEAFF

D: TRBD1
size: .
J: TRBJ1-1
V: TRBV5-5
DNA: TGTGCCAGCAGCTTGGAGACAGGGTTGGCCACTGAAGCTTTCTTT
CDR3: CASSLETGLATEAFF

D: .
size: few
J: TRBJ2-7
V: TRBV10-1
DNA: TGCGCCAGCAGTGAGGGCAGCTCCTACGAGCAGTACTTC
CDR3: CASSEGSSYEQYF

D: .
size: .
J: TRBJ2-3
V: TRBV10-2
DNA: TGCGCCAGCAGGGAGTCGGCGGTCTACACAGATACGCAGTATTTT
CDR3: CASRESAVYTDTQYF

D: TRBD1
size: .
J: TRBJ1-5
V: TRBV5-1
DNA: TGCGCCAGCAGCACCGGGACAGGGGGCAATCAGCCCCAGCATTTT
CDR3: CASSTGTGGNQPQHF